This paragraph covers one T cell receptor (beta chain) sequence. Its target is unknown. Both 60 Vbeta primers and 13 Jbeta primers went into the PCR. Sequenced by immunoSEQ multiplex PCR; TCRdb stores in-frame clones only, minus some. This table has more than 85,000 clones, around 80% appearing once. These data are taken from a study of cytomegalovirus exposure and HLA in healthy donors. The CDR3 has 12 amino acids. V lost 3 bases, J lost 5 bases, and 7 bases lay in between. Germline V gene lookup returns CDR1 LNHDA and CDR2 SQIVND (reference sequence). Regarding the study as a whole: Later analysis found that TCR beta chains associated with HLA were more clonally expanded than other, equally common chains. Sequencing depth roughly uniform across donors was assumed in presence/absence analyses. Certain sequence variants were highly shared and formed a cluster, and this cluster was likely a sequencing artifact.

V gene TRBV19 combines with J gene TRBJ2-5; the D gene is possibly TRBD2 (6 bases). The receptor comes from a male donor in good health and CMV-seropositive. The sequenced material came from PBMCs. In DNA, the CDR3 is TGTGCCAGTAGTATCGGAGGGGAGACCCAGTACTTC. It yields the protein CASSIGGETQYF.